This is a list of T cell receptor beta chains from one sample in a study of blood T cell repertoires in COVID-19. Clones were sequenced by immunoSEQ multiplex PCR, and TCRdb holds only the in-frame ones, with some missing. The sample yields 240,000 or so clones, around 87% seen once. The sequenced material came from peripheral blood. Receptor source: a woman in her seventies with active or convalescent COVID-19. Each CDR3 is given with its conserved first and last residue. D genes are given only for firm matches. The listing skips clone size in some rows; elsewhere it reads once, few, many or a size class.

D | size | J | V | DNA | CDR3
NA | NA | TRBJ1-6 | TRBV12-3/TRBV12-4 | TGTGCCAGCAGACCATCCCGGGGAGGGCCCCTCCACTTT | CASRPSRGGPLHF
NA | NA | TRBJ1-4 | TRBV2 | TGTGCCAGCAGTGAACTCGAGCCGCTACAGGGTTCAGGCCTAAATGAAAAACTGTTTTTT | CASSELEPLQGSGLNEKLFF
TRBD2 | NA | TRBJ2-3 | TRBV7-8 | TGTGCCAGCAGCTTAGACGGGAGGGGGGCCACAGATACGCAGTATTTT | CASSLDGRGATDTQYF
TRBD1 | once | TRBJ1-4 | TRBV27 | TGTGCCAGCAGAACCGGGACAGAGAATGAAAAACTGTTTTTT | CASRTGTENEKLFF
NA | few | TRBJ1-5 | TRBV7-3 | TGTGCCAGCAGCTTATTAGGGGGTCCCCAGCATTTT | CASSLLGGPQHF
NA | NA | TRBJ2-1 | TRBV3-1/TRBV3-2 | TGTGCCAGCAGCCAGCGGGCGGGGAACAATGAGCAGTTCTTC | CASSQRAGNNEQFF
TRBD1 | NA | TRBJ1-1 | TRBV7-6 | TGTGCCAGCAGCTTAACCGTCGCAGGGGGAGCGGCTTTCTTT | CASSLTVAGGAAFF
TRBD1 | NA | TRBJ1-6 | TRBV5-4 | TGTGCCAGCAGCTTCGGACAGGGGGTAAATTCACCCCTCCACTTT | CASSFGQGVNSPLHF
NA | NA | TRBJ1-2 | TRBV18 | TGTGCCAGCTCACGCCAACAGGGCCCCCGGGGCTACACCTTC | CASSRQQGPRGYTF
TRBD1 | NA | TRBJ1-2 | TRBV19 | TGTGCCAGTAGTACAGGGGGCGAGGGCTACACCTTC | CASSTGGEGYTF